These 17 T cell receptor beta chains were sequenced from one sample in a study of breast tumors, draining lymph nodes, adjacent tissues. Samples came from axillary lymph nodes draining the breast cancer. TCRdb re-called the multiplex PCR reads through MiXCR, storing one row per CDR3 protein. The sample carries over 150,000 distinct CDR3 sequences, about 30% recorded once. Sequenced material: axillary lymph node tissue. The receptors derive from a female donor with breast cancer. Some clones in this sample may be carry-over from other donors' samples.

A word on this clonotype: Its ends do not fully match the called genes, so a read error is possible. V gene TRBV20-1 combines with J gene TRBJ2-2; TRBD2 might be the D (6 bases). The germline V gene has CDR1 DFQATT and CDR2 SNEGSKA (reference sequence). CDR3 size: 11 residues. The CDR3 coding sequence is TGTAGCGCCTGGGCGGGCGGGGAGCTGTCTTTT. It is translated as CSAWAGGELSF.

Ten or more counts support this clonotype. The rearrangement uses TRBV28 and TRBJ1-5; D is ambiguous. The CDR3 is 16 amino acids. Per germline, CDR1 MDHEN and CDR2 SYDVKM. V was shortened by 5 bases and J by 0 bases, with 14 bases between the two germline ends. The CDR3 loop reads CASSPAGRDSNQPQHF. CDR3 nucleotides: TGTGCCAGCAGTCCGGCTGGACGGGATAGCAATCAGCCCCAGCATTTT.

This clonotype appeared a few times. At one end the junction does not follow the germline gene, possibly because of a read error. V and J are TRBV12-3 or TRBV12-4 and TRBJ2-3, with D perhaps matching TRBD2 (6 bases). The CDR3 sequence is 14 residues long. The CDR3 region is CASTLSGRTDTRYF. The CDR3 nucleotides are TGTGCCAGCACCCTTAGCGGTCGCACAGATACGCGGTATTTT.

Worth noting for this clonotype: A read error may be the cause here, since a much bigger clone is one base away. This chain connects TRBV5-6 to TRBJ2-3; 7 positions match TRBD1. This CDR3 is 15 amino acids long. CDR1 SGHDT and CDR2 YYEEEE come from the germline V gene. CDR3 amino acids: CASSLDRGFTDTRYF. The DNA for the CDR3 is TGTGCCAGCAGCTTGGACAGGGGATTCACAGATACGCGGTATTTT.

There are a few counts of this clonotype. The CDR3 nucleotides are TGTGCCAGCAGAATACAGACAGGGGGCGAAGGGACCGGGGAGCTGTTTTTT. This codes for CASRIQTGGEGTGELFF. The rearrangement links TRBV5-6 to TRBJ2-2; 10 nucleotides line up with TRBD1. Germline V gives CDR1 SGHDT, CDR2 YYEEEE. The V segment lost 5 bases and the J segment 5 bases; nucleotides outside the gene matches: 12. The CDR3 covers 17 residues.

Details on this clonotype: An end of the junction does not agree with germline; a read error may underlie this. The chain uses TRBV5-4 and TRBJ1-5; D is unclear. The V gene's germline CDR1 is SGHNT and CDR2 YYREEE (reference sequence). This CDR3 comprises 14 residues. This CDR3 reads CASSLTDYNEPQHF. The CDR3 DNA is TGTGCCAGCAGCTTGACAGATTACAATGAGCCCCAGCATTTT.

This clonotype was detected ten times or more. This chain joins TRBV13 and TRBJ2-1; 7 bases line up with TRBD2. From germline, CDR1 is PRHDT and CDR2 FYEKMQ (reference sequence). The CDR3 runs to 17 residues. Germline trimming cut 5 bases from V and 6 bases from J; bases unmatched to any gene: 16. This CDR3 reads CASSRLLTSQPVNEQFF. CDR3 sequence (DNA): TGTGCCAGCAGCCGATTATTGACTAGCCAGCCCGTCAATGAGCAGTTCTTC.

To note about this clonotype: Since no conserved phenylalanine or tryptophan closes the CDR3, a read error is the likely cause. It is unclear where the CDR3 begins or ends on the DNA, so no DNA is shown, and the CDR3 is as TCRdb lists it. The chain's CDR3 is CSARDLGLDVI. V usage is TRBV20-1 and J usage is TRBJ2-5; whether TRBD2, the table's D call, matches the DNA was not checked. Both ends counted, the CDR3 spans 11 residues. Germline CDR1 is DFQATT and CDR2 is SNEGSKA (reference sequence).

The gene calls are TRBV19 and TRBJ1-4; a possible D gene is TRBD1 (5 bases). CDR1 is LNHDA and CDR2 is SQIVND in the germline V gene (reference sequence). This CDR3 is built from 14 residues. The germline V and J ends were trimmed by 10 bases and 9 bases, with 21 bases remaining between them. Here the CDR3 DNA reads TGTGCCACGTCCGGGACGGTTAAAATAAAAAAACTGTTTTTT. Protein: CATSGTVKIKKLFF.

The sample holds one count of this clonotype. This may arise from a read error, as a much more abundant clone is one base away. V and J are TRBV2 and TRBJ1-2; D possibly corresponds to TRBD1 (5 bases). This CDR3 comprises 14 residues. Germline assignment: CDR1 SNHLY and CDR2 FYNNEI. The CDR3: CASSVGLHDYGHTF. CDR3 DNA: TGTGCCAGCAGTGTGGGACTGCATGACTATGGCCACACCTTC.

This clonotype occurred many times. CDR3 sequence: CASSFILGGETQYF. The DNA of the CDR3 is TGTGCCAGCAGCTTCATCCTCGGTGGGGAGACCCAGTACTTC. The chain employs TRBV11-2 and TRBJ2-5; D remains unclear. Between the trimmed V and J ends, which lost 3 bases and 5 bases, there was a span of 13 bases. The CDR3 has 14 residues. In germline, CDR1 is SGHAT, CDR2 FQNNGV.

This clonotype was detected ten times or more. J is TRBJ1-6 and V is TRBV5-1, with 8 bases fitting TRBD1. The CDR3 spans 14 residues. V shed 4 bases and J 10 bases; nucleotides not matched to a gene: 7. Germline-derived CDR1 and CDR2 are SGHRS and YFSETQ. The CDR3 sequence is CASSLGQGRSPLHF. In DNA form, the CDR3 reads TGCGCCAGCAGCCTTGGACAGGGTCGCTCACCCCTCCACTTT. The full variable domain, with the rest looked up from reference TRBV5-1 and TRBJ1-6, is KAGVTQTPRYLIKTRGQQVTLSCSPISGHRSVSWYQQTPGQGLQFLFEYFSETQRNKGNFPGRFSGRQFSNSRSEMNVSTLELGDSALYLCASSLGQGRSPLHFGNGTRLTVT.

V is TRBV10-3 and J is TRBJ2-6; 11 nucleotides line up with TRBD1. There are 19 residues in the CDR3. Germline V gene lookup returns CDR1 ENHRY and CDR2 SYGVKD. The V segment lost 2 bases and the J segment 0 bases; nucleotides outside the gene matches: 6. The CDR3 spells CAISEIRGTGGSGANVLTF. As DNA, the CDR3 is TGTGCCATCAGTGAGATAAGAGGGACAGGGGGCTCTGGGGCCAACGTCCTGACTTTC.

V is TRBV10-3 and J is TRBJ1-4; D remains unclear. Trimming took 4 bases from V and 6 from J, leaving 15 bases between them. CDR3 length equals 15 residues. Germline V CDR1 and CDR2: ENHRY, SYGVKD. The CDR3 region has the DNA TGTGCCATCAGTGCTAGAGCCGCCCTAGATGAAAAACTGTTTTTT. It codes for CAISARAALDEKLFF.

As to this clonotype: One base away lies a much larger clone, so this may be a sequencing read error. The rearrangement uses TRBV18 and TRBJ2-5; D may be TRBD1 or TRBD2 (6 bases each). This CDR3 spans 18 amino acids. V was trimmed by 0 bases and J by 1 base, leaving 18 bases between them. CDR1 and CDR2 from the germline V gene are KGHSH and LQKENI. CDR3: CASSPPPESGAGQETQYF. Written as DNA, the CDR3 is TGTGCCAGCTCACCACCGCCCGAGTCGGGGGCCGGCCAAGAGACCCAGTACTTC. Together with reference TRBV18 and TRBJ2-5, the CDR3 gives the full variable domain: NAGVMQNPRHLVRRRGQEARLRCSPMKGHSHVYWYRQLPEEGLKFMVYLQKENIIDESGMPKERFSAEFPKEGPSILRIQQVVRGDSAAYFCASSPPPESGAGQETQYFGPGTRLLVL.

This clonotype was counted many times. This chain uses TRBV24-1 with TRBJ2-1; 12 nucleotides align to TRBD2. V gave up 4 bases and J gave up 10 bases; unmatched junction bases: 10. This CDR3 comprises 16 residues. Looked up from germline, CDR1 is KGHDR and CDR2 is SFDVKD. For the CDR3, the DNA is TGTGCCACCAGTGACCCTCTAGCGGGGGGGCCTCGGGAGCAGTTCTTC. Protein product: CATSDPLAGGPREQFF.

The CDR3 spells CASGTSGSLETQYF. CDR3 nucleotide sequence: TGTGCCAGCGGGACTAGCGGGAGTTTGGAGACCCAGTACTTC. The J gene is TRBJ2-5, the V gene TRBV2, with 14 bases fitting TRBD2. This CDR3 comprises 14 residues. Germline CDR1 reads SNHLY; CDR2 reads FYNNEI. V dropped 8 bases and J dropped 5; count of bases not matched to a gene: 4.